The clone carrying this TCR beta chain was found a few times. Its antigen is currently unknown. TCRdb re-analysed the PCR reads in MiXCR, keeping a single row per CDR3 protein. The data hold tens of thousands of distinct CDR3 sequences, with 24% observed a single time. The data originate from a study of molecular identifiers for immune sequencing clone quantification. For the study at large: RNA from roughly 20,000 or 100,000 naive CD8 cells was split five ways in replicates, with four sequenced.

Study-level findings and limits: Under 1% of molecules in naive cells, but over 99% of effector molecules, belonged to clones above 20 RNA copies.

This sequence was found in a human donor in good health. Some libraries in this study had Jurkat cell RNA spiked in. The sequencing sample was made of naive CD8+ T cells from blood, with Jurkat cell RNA spiked in. The subset denotes: FACS-sorted CD8+CD4-CCR7+CD45RA+ naive T cells.

CDR3 sequence (DNA): TGTGCCAGCAGCTTAATGGCTTCGGGACTTACCACCGGGGAGCTGTTTTTT. Translation gives CASSLMASGLTTGELFF. This chain links TRBV7-3 with TRBJ2-2; TRBD2 might be the D (6 bases). The germline CDR1 and CDR2 sequences are SGHTA and FQGTGA. The CDR3 is 17 residues long. Trimming cost V 1 base and J 4 bases, with 16 bases left between them.